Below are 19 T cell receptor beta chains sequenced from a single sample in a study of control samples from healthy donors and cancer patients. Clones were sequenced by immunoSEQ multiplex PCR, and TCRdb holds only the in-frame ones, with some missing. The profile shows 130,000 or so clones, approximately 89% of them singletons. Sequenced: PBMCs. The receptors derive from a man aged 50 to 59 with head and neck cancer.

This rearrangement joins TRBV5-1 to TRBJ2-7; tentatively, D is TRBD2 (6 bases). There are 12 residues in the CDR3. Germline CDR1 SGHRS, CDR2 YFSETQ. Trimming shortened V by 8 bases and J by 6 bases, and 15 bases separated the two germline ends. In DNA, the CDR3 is TGCGCCAGTCGAAATCAGGGACTCGAGCAGTACTTC. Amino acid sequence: CASRNQGLEQYF. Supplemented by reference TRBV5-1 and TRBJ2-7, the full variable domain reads KAGVTQTPRYLIKTRGQQVTLSCSPISGHRSVSWYQQTPGQGLQFLFEYFSETQRNKGNFPGRFSGRQFSNSRSEMNVSTLELGDSALYLCASRNQGLEQYFGPGTRLTVT.

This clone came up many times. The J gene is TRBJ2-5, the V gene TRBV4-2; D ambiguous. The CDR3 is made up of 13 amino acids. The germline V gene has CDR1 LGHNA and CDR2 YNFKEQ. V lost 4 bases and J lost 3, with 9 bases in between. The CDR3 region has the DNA TGTGCCAGCAGCCCGGAGACGAAAGAGACCCAGTACTTC. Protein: CASSPETKETQYF.

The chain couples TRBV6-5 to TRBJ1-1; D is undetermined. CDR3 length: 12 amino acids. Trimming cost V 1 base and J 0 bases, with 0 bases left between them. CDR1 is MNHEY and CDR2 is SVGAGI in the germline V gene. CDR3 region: CASSYLNTEAFF. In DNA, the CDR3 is TGTGCCAGCAGTTACTTGAACACTGAAGCTTTCTTT.

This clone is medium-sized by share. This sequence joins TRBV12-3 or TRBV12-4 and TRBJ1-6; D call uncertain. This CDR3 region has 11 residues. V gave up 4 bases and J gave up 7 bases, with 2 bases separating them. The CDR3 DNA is TGTGCCAGCAGTTCAAATTCACCCCTCCACTTT. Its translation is CASSSNSPLHF.

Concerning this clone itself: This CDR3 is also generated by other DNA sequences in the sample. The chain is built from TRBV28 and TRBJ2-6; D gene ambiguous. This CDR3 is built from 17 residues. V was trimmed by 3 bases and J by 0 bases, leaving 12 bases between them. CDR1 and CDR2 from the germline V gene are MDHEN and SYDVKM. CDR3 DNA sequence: TGTGCCAGCAGTTTGTACGGTCTTCGCTCTGGGGCCAACGTCCTGACTTTC. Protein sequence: CASSLYGLRSGANVLTF. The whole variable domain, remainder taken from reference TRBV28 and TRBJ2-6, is DVKVTQSSRYLVKRTGEKVFLECVQDMDHENMFWYRQDPGLGLRLIYFSYDVKMKEKGDIPEGYSVSREKKERFSLILESASTNQTSMYLCASSLYGLRSGANVLTFGAGSRLTVL.

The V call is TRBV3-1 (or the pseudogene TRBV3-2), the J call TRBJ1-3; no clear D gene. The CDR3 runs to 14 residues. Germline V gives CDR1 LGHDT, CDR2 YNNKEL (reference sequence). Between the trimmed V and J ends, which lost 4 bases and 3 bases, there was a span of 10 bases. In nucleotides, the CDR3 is TGTGCCAGCAGCCTCTGGCGGGATGGAAACACCATATATTTT. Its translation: CASSLWRDGNTIYF.

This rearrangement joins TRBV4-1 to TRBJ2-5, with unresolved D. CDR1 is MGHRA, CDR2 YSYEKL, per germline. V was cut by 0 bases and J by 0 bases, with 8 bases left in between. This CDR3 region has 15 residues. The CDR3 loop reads CASSQDGRNQETQYF. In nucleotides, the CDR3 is TGCGCCAGCAGCCAAGATGGGCGGAACCAAGAGACCCAGTACTTC.

CDR3 DNA: TGTGCCAGCAGCATTATGCCCAGGACAGATGGCTACACCTTC. This sequence encodes CASSIMPRTDGYTF. This chain uses TRBV7-2 with TRBJ1-2, with D possibly TRBD1 on 6 matching bases. This CDR3 comprises 14 residues. V was shortened by 5 bases and J by 6 bases, with 16 bases between the two germline ends. Germline values: CDR1 SGHTA, CDR2 FQGNSA.

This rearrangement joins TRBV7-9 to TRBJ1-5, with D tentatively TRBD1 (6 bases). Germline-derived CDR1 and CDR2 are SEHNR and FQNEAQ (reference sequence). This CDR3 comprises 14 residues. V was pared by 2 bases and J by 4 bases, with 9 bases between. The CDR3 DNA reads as TGTGCCAGCAGCTTAAGGACAGAGAATCAGCCCCAGCATTTT. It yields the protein CASSLRTENQPQHF. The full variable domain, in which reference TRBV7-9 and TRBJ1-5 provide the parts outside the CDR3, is DTGVSQNPRHKITKRGQNVTFRCDPISEHNRLYWYRQTLGQGPEFLTYFQNEAQLEKSRLLSDRFSAERPKGSFSTLEIQRTEQGDSAMYLCASSLRTENQPQHFGDGTRLSIL.

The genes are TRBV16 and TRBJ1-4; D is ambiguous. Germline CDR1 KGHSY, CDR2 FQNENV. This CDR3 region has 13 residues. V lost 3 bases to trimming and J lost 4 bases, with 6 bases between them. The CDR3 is CASSQGFNEKLFF. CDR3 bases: TGTGCCAGCAGCCAGGGCTTTAATGAAAAACTGTTTTTT.

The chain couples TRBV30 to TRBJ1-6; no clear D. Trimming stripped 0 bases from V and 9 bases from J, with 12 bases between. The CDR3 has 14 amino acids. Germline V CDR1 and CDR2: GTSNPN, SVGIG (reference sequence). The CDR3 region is CAWSVVSRVSPLHF. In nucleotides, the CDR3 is TGTGCCTGGAGTGTGGTATCGCGGGTTTCACCCCTCCACTTT. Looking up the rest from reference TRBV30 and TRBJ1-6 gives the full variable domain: SQTIHQWPATLVQPVGSPLSLECTVEGTSNPNLYWYRQAAGRGLQLLFYSVGIGQISSEVPQNLSASRPQDRQFILSSKKLLLSDSGFYLCAWSVVSRVSPLHFGNGTRLTVT.

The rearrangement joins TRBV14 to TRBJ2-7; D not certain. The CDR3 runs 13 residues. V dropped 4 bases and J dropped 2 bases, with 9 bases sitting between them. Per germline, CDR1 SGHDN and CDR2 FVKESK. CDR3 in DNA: TGTGCCAGCAGCCCTAGGACGACCTACGAGCAGTACTTC. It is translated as CASSPRTTYEQYF. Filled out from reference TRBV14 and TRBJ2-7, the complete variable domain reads EAGVTQFPSHSVIEKGQTVTLRCDPISGHDNLYWYRRVMGKEIKFLLHFVKESKQDESGMPNNRFLAERTGGTYSTLKVQPAELEDSGVYFCASSPRTTYEQYFGPGTRLTVT.

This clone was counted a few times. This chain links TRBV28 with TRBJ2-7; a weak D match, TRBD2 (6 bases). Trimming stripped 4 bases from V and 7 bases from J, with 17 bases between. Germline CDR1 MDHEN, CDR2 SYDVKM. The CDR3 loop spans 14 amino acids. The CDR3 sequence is CASSSPAAGGEQYF. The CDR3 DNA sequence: TGTGCCAGCAGTTCTCCTGCTGCTGGGGGGGAGCAGTACTTC.

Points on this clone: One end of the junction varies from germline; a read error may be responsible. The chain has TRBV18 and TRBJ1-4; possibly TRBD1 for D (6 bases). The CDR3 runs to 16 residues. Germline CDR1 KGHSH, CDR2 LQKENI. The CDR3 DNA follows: TGTGCCAGCTCACAATCAGGGGCTGCAACTAATGAAAAACCGTTTTTT. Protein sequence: CASSQSGAATNEKPFF.

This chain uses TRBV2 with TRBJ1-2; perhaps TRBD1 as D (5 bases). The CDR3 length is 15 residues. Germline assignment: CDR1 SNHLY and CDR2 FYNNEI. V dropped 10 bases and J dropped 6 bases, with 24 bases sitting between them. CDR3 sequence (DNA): TGTGCCACTGACTCCTACTCCGGGACCAGGGATGGCTACACCTTC. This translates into CATDSYSGTRDGYTF.

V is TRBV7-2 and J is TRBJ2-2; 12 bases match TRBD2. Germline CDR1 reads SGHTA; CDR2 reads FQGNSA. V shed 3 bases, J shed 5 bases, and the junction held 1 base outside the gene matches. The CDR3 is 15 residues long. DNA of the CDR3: TGTGCCAGCAGCTTTACTAGCGGGGGGACCGGGGAGCTGTTTTTT. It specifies CASSFTSGGTGELFF.

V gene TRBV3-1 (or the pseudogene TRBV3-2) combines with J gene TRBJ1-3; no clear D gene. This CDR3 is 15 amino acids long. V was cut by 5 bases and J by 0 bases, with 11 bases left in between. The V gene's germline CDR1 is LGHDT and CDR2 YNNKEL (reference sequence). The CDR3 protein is CASSSAGSSGNTIYF. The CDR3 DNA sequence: TGTGCCAGCAGCTCTGCCGGGAGCTCTGGAAACACCATATATTTT.

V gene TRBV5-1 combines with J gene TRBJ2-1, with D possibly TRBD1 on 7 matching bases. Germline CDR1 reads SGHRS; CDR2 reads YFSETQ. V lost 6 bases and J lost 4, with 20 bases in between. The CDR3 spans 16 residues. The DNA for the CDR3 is TGCGCCAGCACGAAAGGGGGCGGAGGGCCTTACAATGAGCAGTTCTTC. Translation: CASTKGGGGPYNEQFF.

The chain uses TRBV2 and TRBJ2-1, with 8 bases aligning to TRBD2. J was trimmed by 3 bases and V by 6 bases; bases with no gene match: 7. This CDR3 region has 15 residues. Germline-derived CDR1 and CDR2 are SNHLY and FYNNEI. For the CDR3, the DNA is TGTGCCAGCAGGGTAGGTAGCGGGGACTACAATGAGCAGTTCTTC. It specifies CASRVGSGDYNEQFF.